This TCR beta chain stems from a study of T-cell reconstitution after alpha-beta-depleted transplantation in children. The CDR3 spans 14 residues. V dropped 7 bases and J dropped 0 bases, with 12 bases sitting between them. The TCRbeta library was prepared with unique molecular identifiers. MiXCR was run by TCRdb on the PCR reads, yielding one entry per CDR3 protein. The sample lists 360,000 or so distinct CDR3 sequences, approximately 20% occurring once. This clonotype was detected only a few times. The material sequenced was PBMCs from the stem cell graft donor, taken from the stem cell graft. V and J are TRBV12-3 or TRBV12-4 and TRBJ1-1, with D unclear. The clonotype originates from a human donor who donated a stem cell graft to a child with acute myeloid leukemia. The CDR3, as DNA: TGTGCCAGCACCCTAAACGCGGTGAACACTGAAGCTTTCTTT. Protein product: CASTLNAVNTEAFF.